This TCR beta chain was sequenced for a study of blood T cell repertoires in COVID-19. Study-wide background: From the United States, Italy and Spain came samples of acute and convalescent COVID-19. Nucleic acid was either cDNA or gDNA, and it came from T cells, B-cell-depleted T cells, or PBMCs.

Germline-derived CDR1 and CDR2 are MDHEN and SYDVKM. The CDR3 is made up of 15 amino acids. The junction had 7 bases not matched to a gene; V was cut back by 2 bases and J by 6 bases. Repertoires were generated with immunoSEQ multiplex PCR, while TCRdb's copy carries only in-frame clones and drops some. The table lists approximately 300,000 clones, 89% of them singletons. Each recovered donor of Cohort 3 presented with two negative PCRs, clearance, or symptom resolution. Sequencing used PBMCs or T cells enriched from blood (not recorded which). The sequence came from a woman under 40 who had recovered from COVID-19. The chain uses TRBV28 and TRBJ2-3, with 8 bases matching TRBD2. DNA for the CDR3: TGTGCCAGCAGTTTAATGGCGGGGGGCCCGGATACGCAGTATTTT. Translation: CASSLMAGGPDTQYF.